This T cell receptor (beta chain) was sequenced in a study of blood T cell repertoires in COVID-19. Study in general: Researchers got acute and convalescent COVID-19 samples from the United States, Italy and Spain.

Clones were read by immunoSEQ multiplex PCR, and TCRdb kept only the in-frame ones, dropping some. Of more than 110,000 clones in the sample, roughly 80% were seen once. The ends lost 3 bases at V and 9 bases at J; junction bases unmatched: 5. The CDR3 contains 14 residues. Germline assignment: CDR1 MDHEN and CDR2 SYDVKM. The clonotype was recovered from a woman in her 50s with active or convalescent COVID-19. Sequencing was carried out using peripheral blood. The gene calls are TRBV28 and TRBJ1-6; 7 bases are shared with TRBD1. CDR3 DNA sequence: TGTGCCAGCAGTTTTTTACAGGGGAGTTCACCCCTCCACTTT. This codes for CASSFLQGSSPLHF.